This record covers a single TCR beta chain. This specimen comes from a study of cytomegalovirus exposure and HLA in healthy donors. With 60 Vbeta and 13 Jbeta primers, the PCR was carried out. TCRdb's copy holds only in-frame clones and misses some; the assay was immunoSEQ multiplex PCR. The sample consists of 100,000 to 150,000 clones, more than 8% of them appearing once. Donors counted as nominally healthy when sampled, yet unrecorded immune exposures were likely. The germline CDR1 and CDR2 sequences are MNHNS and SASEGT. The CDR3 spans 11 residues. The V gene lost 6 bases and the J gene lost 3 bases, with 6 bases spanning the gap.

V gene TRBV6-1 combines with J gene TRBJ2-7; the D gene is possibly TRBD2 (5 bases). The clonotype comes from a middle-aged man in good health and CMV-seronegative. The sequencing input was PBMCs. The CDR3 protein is CASSGIYEQYF. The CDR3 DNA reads TGTGCCAGCAGCGGGATCTACGAGCAGTACTTC.